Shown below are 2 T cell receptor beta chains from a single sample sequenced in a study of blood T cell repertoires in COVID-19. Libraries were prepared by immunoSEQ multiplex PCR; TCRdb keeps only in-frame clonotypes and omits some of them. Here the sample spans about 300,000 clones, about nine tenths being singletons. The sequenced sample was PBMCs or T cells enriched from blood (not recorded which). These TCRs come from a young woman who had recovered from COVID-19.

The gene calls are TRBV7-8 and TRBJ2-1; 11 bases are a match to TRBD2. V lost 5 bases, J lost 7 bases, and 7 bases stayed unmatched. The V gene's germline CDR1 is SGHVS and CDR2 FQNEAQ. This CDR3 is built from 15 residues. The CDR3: CASSELAGARNEQFF. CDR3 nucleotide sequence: TGTGCCAGCAGCGAACTAGCGGGGGCCAGAAATGAGCAGTTCTTC.

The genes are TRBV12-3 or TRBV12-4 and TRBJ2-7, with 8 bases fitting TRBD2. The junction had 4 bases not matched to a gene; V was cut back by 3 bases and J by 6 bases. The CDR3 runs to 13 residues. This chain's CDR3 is CASSFGAGGEQYF. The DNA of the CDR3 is TGTGCCAGCAGTTTCGGGGCGGGAGGCGAGCAGTACTTC.